The sequence of this TCR beta chain was determined in a study of CD8+ T cells in alopecia areata. Study-wide background: Tofacitinib was given for 6 to 18 months, then stopped for 6 months.

Extracted RNA was reverse transcribed into cDNA, the sequencing template. Sequenced by immunoSEQ multiplex PCR; TCRdb stores in-frame clones only, minus some. The sample has some 95,000 clones, roughly 42% seen once. This CDR3 comprises 14 residues. With 10 bases clipped from V and 5 bases from J, the junction kept 7 bases outside the gene matches. Per germline, CDR1 MDHEN and CDR2 SYDVKM. In this sample, this clone turned up a few times. This chain joins TRBV28 and TRBJ2-7; 14 bases map to TRBD2. The receptor was derived from a human donor with alopecia areata. The sequenced material came from CD4+ T cells sorted from blood. The CDR3 spells CATWTSGRNNEQYF. CDR3 in DNA: TGTGCCACCTGGACTAGCGGGAGGAATAACGAGCAGTACTTC.